This entry describes one T cell receptor beta chain. Other DNA sequences in this specimen translate into the identical CDR3. V was shortened by 3 bases and J by 1 base, with 9 bases between the two germline ends. The CDR3 covers 14 residues. Germline CDR1 is MNHEY and CDR2 is SVGAGI. The record originates from a study of blood T cell repertoires in COVID-19. Study-wide background: Sites in the United States, Italy and Spain provided acute and convalescent COVID-19 samples. T cells, B-cell-depleted T cells, or PBMCs provided the cDNA or gDNA that served as material.

In the original workflow: Amplifying reference gene primers gave estimates of nucleated cell counts. Data came from immunoSEQ multiplex PCR; TCRdb stores just in-frame clones and leaves some out. D and trimming were read from the DNA, whereas the V and J calls and clone size are those reported in that table. The sample has about 300,000 clones, about 87% seen once; the top ten hold 6.9%. Sequencing was performed on peripheral blood. The origin of this receptor is a woman aged 25-40 years who had recovered from COVID-19. The rearrangement links TRBV6-5 to TRBJ1-1, with unresolved D. The CDR3, as DNA: TGTGCCAGCAGTTATCGAGGTGGGAACACTGAAGCTTTCTTT. Amino acids: CASSYRGGNTEAFF.